What follows are 11 T cell receptor beta chains derived from one specimen sequenced in a study of shared clonotypes between healthy human individuals. TCRdb's copy holds only in-frame clones and misses some; the assay was immunoSEQ multiplex PCR. The sample lists about 2.4 million clones, roughly 93% seen once, with more than 0.35% in the top ten. Sequenced material: naive CD4+ T cells from PBMCs. Subset noted: CD45RA+ positively selected. The source of these receptors is a man aged 18 to 29 in good health. Some clones in this sample may be carry-over from other donors' samples.

The chain carries TRBV6-4 and TRBJ2-5; 9 nucleotides agree with TRBD1. This CDR3 is built from 14 residues. Germline V gene data show CDR1 as MRHNA and CDR2 as SNTAGT. V trimming: 6 bases; J trimming: 5 bases; junction bases outside the gene matches: 7. The CDR3 loop reads CASSPTGGYETQYF. The CDR3 region has the DNA TGTGCCAGCAGCCCGACAGGGGGTTATGAGACCCAGTACTTC.

The chain combines TRBV6-1 with TRBJ1-5; D gene uncertain. This CDR3 region has 15 residues. The germline V gene encodes CDR1 MNHNS and CDR2 SASEGT. Trimming stripped 8 bases from V and 0 bases from J, with 14 bases between. The CDR3 protein is CASRYWTDSNQPQHF. Written as DNA, the CDR3 is TGTGCCAGCCGCTATTGGACGGATAGCAATCAGCCCCAGCATTTT.

The J gene is TRBJ1-4, the V gene TRBV30; 7 bases are shared with TRBD1. The CDR3 extends over 13 amino acids. V lost 8 bases, J lost 7 bases, and 10 bases stayed unmatched. From germline, CDR1 is GTSNPN and CDR2 SVGIG (reference sequence). CDR3 in amino acids: CAGGRGRGEKLFF. CDR3 DNA sequence: TGTGCCGGGGGCAGGGGGAGAGGTGAAAAACTGTTTTTT.

The V call is TRBV7-2, the J call TRBJ2-7; TRBD1 might be the D (5 bases). Germline assignment: CDR1 SGHTA and CDR2 FQGNSA. V was shortened by 2 bases and J by 3 bases, with 11 bases between the two germline ends. This CDR3 has 14 amino acids. CDR3: CASSLLSGIYEQYF. The CDR3 DNA sequence: TGTGCCAGCAGCTTACTGTCAGGGATCTACGAGCAGTACTTC.

The V and J genes are TRBV19 and TRBJ2-3, with 11 bases lining up with TRBD2. CDR3 length equals 16 residues. CDR1 and CDR2 from the germline V gene are LNHDA and SQIVND (reference sequence). After removal of 4 bases from V and 4 bases from J, the junction contained 7 bases not matched to a gene. CDR3 amino acids: CASSKGLAGGPDTQYF. The CDR3 nucleotides read TGTGCCAGTAGTAAAGGACTAGCGGGTGGGCCAGATACGCAGTATTTT.

About this clone: Other DNA sequences in the same sample also yield this CDR3. This chain uses TRBV19 with TRBJ2-7; D ambiguous. Germline values: CDR1 LNHDA, CDR2 SQIVND (reference sequence). This CDR3 has 14 residues. V lost 1 base, J lost 1 base, and 8 bases lay in between. For the CDR3, the DNA is TGTGCCAGTAGTATAGTGGGGAATTCCTACGAGCAGTACTTC. Its protein is CASSIVGNSYEQYF.

The rearrangement links TRBV9 to TRBJ2-2; a possible D gene is TRBD1 (6 bases). V gave up 4 bases and J gave up 1 base, with 14 bases separating them. Per germline, CDR1 SGDLS and CDR2 YYNGEE. This CDR3 is 16 amino acids long. For the CDR3, the DNA is TGTGCCAGCAGCTCCCGACGGACAGTGAACACCGGGGAGCTGTTTTTT. Translating gives CASSSRRTVNTGELFF.

This clone was picked up one time. The chain recombines TRBV10-3 with TRBJ1-2, with TRBD1 matching over 9 bases. Germline V CDR1 and CDR2: ENHRY, SYGVKD. The CDR3 loop spans 16 amino acids. V lost 6 bases to trimming and J lost 2 bases; unmatched junction nucleotides: 10. In nucleotides, the CDR3 is TGTGCCATCAGCCCGGGGGACAGGGAAGGCAACTATGGCTACACCTTC. As protein: CAISPGDREGNYGYTF.

The chain carries TRBV15 and TRBJ2-7; a possible D gene is TRBD2 (6 bases). Between the trimmed V and J ends, which lost 0 bases and 6 bases, there was a span of 18 bases. CDR3 length: 16 residues. Germline V gives CDR1 LNHNV, CDR2 YYDKDF (reference sequence). The CDR3 here is CATSRDLGDLKLEQYF. As DNA, the CDR3 is TGTGCCACCAGCAGAGATTTGGGGGACTTGAAACTCGAGCAGTACTTC.

This chain links TRBV5-5 with TRBJ2-7; D might be TRBD1 (5 bases). CDR3 length equals 15 residues. Deletions cut 0 bases from V and 2 bases from J, with 12 bases between. The germline gives CDR1 SGHKS, CDR2 YYEKEE (reference sequence). The CDR3 DNA follows: TGTGCCAGCAGCTTGGGCACAGGAGACACCTACGAGCAGTACTTC. Protein sequence: CASSLGTGDTYEQYF.

This sequence joins TRBV11-1 and TRBJ2-7; D gene uncertain. This CDR3 has 16 amino acids. Trimming removed 6 bases at V and 0 bases at J, with 18 bases between. From germline, CDR1 is SGHAT and CDR2 FQDESV (reference sequence). As DNA, the CDR3 is TGTGCCAGCAGACTAACTCGGACGTCAAACTCCTACGAGCAGTACTTC. Its protein product is CASRLTRTSNSYEQYF.